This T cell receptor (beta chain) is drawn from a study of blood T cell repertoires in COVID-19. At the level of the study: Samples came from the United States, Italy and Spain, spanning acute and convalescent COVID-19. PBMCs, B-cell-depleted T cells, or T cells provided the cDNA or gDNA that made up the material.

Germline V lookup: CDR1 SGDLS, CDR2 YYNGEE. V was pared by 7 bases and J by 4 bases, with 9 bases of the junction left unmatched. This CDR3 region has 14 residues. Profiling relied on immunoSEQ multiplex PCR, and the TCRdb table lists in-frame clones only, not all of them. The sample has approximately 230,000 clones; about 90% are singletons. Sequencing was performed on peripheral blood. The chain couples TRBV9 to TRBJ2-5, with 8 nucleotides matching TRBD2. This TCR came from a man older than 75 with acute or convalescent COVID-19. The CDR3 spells CASAGSGTGETQYF. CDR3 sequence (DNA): TGTGCCAGCGCGGGTAGCGGGACCGGAGAGACCCAGTACTTC.